The 25 T cell receptor beta chains below all came from one sample that was sequenced in a study of T cells in Graves' hyperthyroidism and ophthalmopathy (dated 2019 in TCRdb). The library came from multiplex PCR. The run used an Illumina HiSeq 2000. Amplification of TCR beta CDR3 regions was carried out from RNA transcripts. The TCR CDR3 was subjected to a first round of RT-PCR using the HTBI primer set and the Qiagen OneStep RT-PCR kit. Using fastp at Q25 and MiXCR, TCRdb reprocessed the public reads and kept productive beta chains. Identical CDR3 proteins give one entry, which carries the most common genes and DNA. For this sample the table gives some 320,000 distinct CDR3 sequences, of which roughly 15% were detected only once. The leading ten clones occupy 34% of the sample. The material sequenced was blood. These receptors originate from a woman in her thirties or forties with Graves' ophthalmopathy.

This clonotype was picked up a small number of times. The chain links TRBV9 to TRBJ1-1; 7 bases are a match to TRBD1. The germline V gene has CDR1 SGDLS and CDR2 YYNGEE. This CDR3 is built from 15 residues. J gave up 6 bases and V 4 bases, and 12 bases lay outside the gene matches. For the CDR3, the DNA is TGTGCCAGCAGCTCCAGACATGACAGGGCGGCTGAAGCTTTCTTT. Its protein product is CASSSRHDRAAEAFF.

This clonotype was seen ten or more times. The rearrangement links TRBV10-2 to TRBJ1-1, with TRBD1 as a possible D gene (5 bases). V dropped 2 bases and J dropped 7 bases, with 8 bases sitting between them. Germline V gives CDR1 WSHSY, CDR2 SAAADI. The CDR3 is made up of 12 amino acids. The CDR3 sequence: CASSEGAREAFF. CDR3 nucleotide sequence: TGCGCCAGCAGTGAGGGGGCCCGTGAAGCTTTCTTT.

The rearrangement joins TRBV20-1 to TRBJ1-5; 7 bases fit TRBD1. Germline CDR1 DFQATT, CDR2 SNEGSKA (reference sequence). V gave up 3 bases and J gave up 6 bases; unmatched junction bases: 8. The CDR3 spans 14 residues. Written as DNA, the CDR3 is TGCAGTGCTAGGGAGGGGGCTGGTAGTCAGCCCCAGCATTTT. Its protein is CSAREGAGSQPQHF.

This clonotype was observed at least ten times. The chain is built from TRBV12-3 or TRBV12-4 and TRBJ2-6; D is unresolved. The CDR3 is 17 residues long. V was pared by 6 bases and J by 0 bases, with 15 bases between. The chain's CDR3 is CASSLSTPGSGANVLTF. CDR3 nucleotides: TGTGCCAGCAGCCTAAGTACTCCCGGCTCTGGGGCCAACGTCCTGACTTTC.

In its sample, this clonotype was seen many times. The rearrangement joins TRBV27 to TRBJ2-7; a possible D gene is TRBD1 (6 bases). Germline-derived CDR1 and CDR2 are MNHEY and SMNVEV (reference sequence). This CDR3 is 14 amino acids long. The V and J ends lost 9 bases and 5 bases respectively, with 20 bases between them. CDR3 DNA sequence: TGTGCCAGTCGTGGATGGGGGCCAGGGAACGAGCAGTACTTC. Translated, it gives CASRGWGPGNEQYF.

This clonotype was seen at least ten times. The gene calls are TRBV28 and TRBJ1-5, with no clear D. The V gene lost 3 bases and the J gene lost 7 bases, with 16 bases spanning the gap. The CDR3 is made up of 15 amino acids. In germline, CDR1 is MDHEN, CDR2 SYDVKM. CDR3 residues: CASSFYTRTGQPQHF. The DNA of the CDR3 is TGTGCCAGCAGTTTTTACACAAGAACCGGGCAGCCCCAGCATTTT.

The table lists this clonotype with many counts. The chain couples TRBV20-1 to TRBJ2-1; weak D call: TRBD2 (6 bases). The germline V gene encodes CDR1 DFQATT and CDR2 SNEGSKA (reference sequence). This CDR3 is built from 15 residues. Between the trimmed V and J ends, which lost 2 bases and 5 bases, there was a span of 16 bases. The chain's CDR3 is CSARHTGSLDNEQFF. Here the CDR3 DNA reads TGCAGTGCTAGACACACCGGGAGCCTGGACAATGAGCAGTTCTTC.

This clonotype was seen more than once but under ten times. V is TRBV10-3 and J is TRBJ2-1; perhaps D is TRBD1 or TRBD2 (5 bases each). V was pared by 0 bases and J by 8 bases, with 8 bases between. The CDR3 runs to 13 residues. In germline, CDR1 is ENHRY, CDR2 SYGVKD. The CDR3 protein is CAISESRGDEQFF. Written as DNA, the CDR3 is TGTGCCATCAGTGAGTCGAGGGGCGATGAGCAGTTCTTC.

This chain uses TRBV20-1 with TRBJ2-5, with 8 bases that match TRBD2. The CDR3 extends over 14 amino acids. The ends lost 4 bases at V and 1 base at J; junction bases unmatched: 5. Looked up from germline, CDR1 is DFQATT and CDR2 is SNEGSKA (reference sequence). This CDR3 reads CSANPGTSQETQYF. The CDR3 region has the DNA TGCAGTGCTAACCCCGGGACTAGCCAAGAGACCCAGTACTTC.

This clonotype showed up many times. This rearrangement joins TRBV6-2 or TRBV6-3 to TRBJ1-1, with 8 bases identical to TRBD1. V lost 5 bases to trimming and J lost 1 base; unmatched junction nucleotides: 9. Germline CDR1 reads MNHEY; CDR2 reads SVGEGT. This CDR3 spans 16 amino acids. DNA of the CDR3: TGTGCCAGCAGTCACCCCCCCGGACAGGGGAACACTGAAGCTTTCTTT. Its translation is CASSHPPGQGNTEAFF.

This clonotype came up many times. V usage is TRBV12-3 or TRBV12-4 and J usage is TRBJ2-1, with D possibly TRBD2 on 7 matching bases. This CDR3 region has 14 residues. The V and J ends lost 7 bases and 2 bases respectively, with 12 bases between them. The CDR3 loop reads CASIEGGPYNEQFF. CDR3 DNA sequence: TGTGCCAGCATCGAGGGGGGGCCCTACAATGAGCAGTTCTTC.

Many counts were recorded for this clonotype. The V gene is TRBV11-1, the J gene TRBJ2-3; a weak D match, TRBD2 (5 bases). Germline V gene sequence: CDR1 SGHAT, CDR2 FQDESV (reference sequence). V was cut by 4 bases and J by 3 bases, with 14 bases left in between. The CDR3 runs 15 residues. CDR3 DNA: TGTGCCAGCAGCTCCGGGGAGTTCGGAACAGATACGCAGTATTTT. Translation gives CASSSGEFGTDTQYF.

This clonotype has at least ten counts. The rearrangement links TRBV29-1 to TRBJ2-7; perhaps TRBD1 as D (6 bases). CDR1 and CDR2 (germline): SQVTM, ANQGSEA. V lost 6 bases and J lost 4, with 10 bases in between. The CDR3 is 11 amino acids. CDR3 sequence: CSVRTAYEQYF. CDR3 bases: TGCAGCGTCCGGACAGCTTACGAGCAGTACTTC.

This clonotype was seen at least ten times. The V gene is TRBV27, the J gene TRBJ2-7; possible D gene TRBD1, 6 bases. CDR1 and CDR2 from the germline V gene are MNHEY and SMNVEV (reference sequence). V shed 4 bases and J shed 10 bases, with 20 bases lying between them. The CDR3 sequence is 14 residues long. CDR3 in DNA: TGTGCCAGCAGTTCACGGACAGCCGGAGTCGATCAGTACTTC. Its translation is CASSSRTAGVDQYF.

This chain joins TRBV4-2 and TRBJ1-5; D is undetermined. The CDR3 sequence is 16 residues long. CDR1 and CDR2 from the germline V gene are LGHNA and YNFKEQ. V lost 1 base to trimming and J lost 5 bases, with 15 bases between them. The CDR3 reads CASSQGLRNYDQPQHF. CDR3 DNA: TGTGCCAGCAGCCAAGGTCTCAGAAATTATGATCAGCCCCAGCATTTT.

The chain combines TRBV10-3 with TRBJ1-5, with D perhaps matching TRBD1 (5 bases). V lost 6 bases to trimming and J lost 4 bases, with 16 bases between them. Germline V lookup: CDR1 ENHRY, CDR2 SYGVKD. This CDR3 has 15 amino acids. The DNA for the CDR3 is TGTGCCATCAGCCCCACCGACAGTAATAATCAGCCCCAGCATTTT. Translation gives CAISPTDSNNQPQHF.

To note about this clonotype: This may come from a read error, since a much larger clone is one base off. The V and J genes are TRBV27 and TRBJ2-1, with D maybe TRBD1 (5 bases). The J call may be wrong; the DNA end is better matched by TRBJ2-7. Germline loops: CDR1 MNHEY, CDR2 SMNVEV (reference sequence). CDR3 length: 16 amino acids. The CDR3 sequence is CASSLVAAGPYNEQYF. The CDR3 region has the DNA TGTGCCAGCAGTTTAGTTGCCGCAGGGCCCTACAATGAGCAGTACTTC.

The chain employs TRBV7-9 and TRBJ2-2, with unresolved D. The V gene's germline CDR1 is SEHNR and CDR2 FQNEAQ (reference sequence). The CDR3 spans 16 residues. V lost 8 bases and J 4 bases, leaving 20 bases between the germline ends. The CDR3 DNA sequence: TGTGCCAGCGAGGCGGCAGGCCGCCGAGGCACCGGGGAGCTGTTTTTT. Encoded protein: CASEAAGRRGTGELFF.

At least ten counts were recorded for this clonotype. V usage is TRBV5-4 and J usage is TRBJ2-7, with TRBD1 matching over 9 bases. V lost 4 bases and J lost 6; bases outside the gene matches: 2. Looked up from germline, CDR1 is SGHNT and CDR2 is YYREEE (reference sequence). The CDR3 is made up of 12 amino acids. CDR3 sequence reads: CASSQQGAEQYF. In DNA form, the CDR3 reads TGTGCCAGCAGCCAACAGGGGGCCGAGCAGTACTTC.

This clonotype was recorded a few times. Sequence at one end of the junction differs from germline and may be a read error. The rearrangement uses TRBV28 and TRBJ2-5; D may be TRBD2 (6 bases). Germline lookup yields CDR1 MDHEN and CDR2 SYDVKM. The CDR3 contains 12 residues. Written as DNA, the CDR3 is TGTGCCAGCAGTCCTGCAGATCGCGGAGGGGACTTC. Translated, it gives CASSPADRGGDF.

This clonotype was observed a few times. This chain connects TRBV20-1 to TRBJ2-7; a weak D match, TRBD2 (5 bases). There are 12 residues in the CDR3. CDR1 is DFQATT and CDR2 is SNEGSKA in the germline V gene (reference sequence). V was pared by 4 bases and J by 3 bases, with 10 bases between. The chain's CDR3 is CSAKAAVYEQYF. The CDR3 DNA reads TGCAGTGCTAAAGCGGCAGTCTACGAGCAGTACTTC.

This clonotype was counted only a few times. V usage is TRBV12-3 or TRBV12-4 and J usage is TRBJ2-1, with 7 bases aligning to TRBD1. The CDR3 totals 14 residues. Trimming took 2 bases from V and 4 from J; bases not matched to a gene: 2. The CDR3 protein is CASSLQGVYNEQFF. CDR3 DNA: TGTGCCAGCAGTTTACAGGGGGTATACAATGAGCAGTTCTTC.

This clonotype was recorded only once. The chain is built from TRBV24-1 and TRBJ1-5; D is uncertain. CDR3 length: 14 residues. V was trimmed by 5 bases and J by 5 bases, leaving 12 bases between them. The germline CDR1 and CDR2 sequences are KGHDR and SFDVKD. DNA of the CDR3: TGTGCCACCAGTGGCCCCGGAAGGGATCAGCCCCAGCATTTT. Its protein product is CATSGPGRDQPQHF.

This chain links TRBV3-1 with TRBJ2-5; tentative D call: TRBD1 (6 bases). Germline CDR1 and CDR2: LGHDT and YNNKEL (reference sequence). The CDR3 runs 15 residues. V was cut by 5 bases and J by 1 base, with 14 bases left in between. The CDR3 DNA follows: TGTGCCAGCAGCACTCCCACAGGGTTCCAAGAGACCCAGTACTTC. It is translated as CASSTPTGFQETQYF.

This clonotype showed up just once. The rearrangement uses TRBV29-1 and TRBJ2-1, with D tentatively TRBD1 (5 bases). Germline V gives CDR1 SQVTM, CDR2 ANQGSEA. The CDR3 runs to 15 residues. Between the trimmed V and J ends, which lost 0 bases and 8 bases, there was a span of 17 bases. The CDR3, as DNA: TGCAGCGTTGAAGATCGAGGAGAAGGGGTTCATGAGCAGTTCTTC. This codes for CSVEDRGEGVHEQFF.